This T cell receptor beta chain derives from a study of T cell responses to AZD1222 COVID-19 vaccine. In its sample, this clone was seen once. The method was immunoSEQ multiplex PCR; TCRdb's version includes in-frame clones alone and lacks a portion of them. There are 120,000 to 150,000 clones in the sample; approximately 90% occur only once, and approximately 4.8% lies in the top ten. In germline, CDR1 is DFQATT, CDR2 SNEGSKA (reference sequence). This CDR3 comprises 11 residues. The V end lost 1 base, the J end lost 10 bases, and 10 bases lay between the germline ends. Sequencing used peripheral blood, obtained on day 0 of AZD1222 vaccination. The clonotype comes from an adult in good health. The gene calls are TRBV20-1 and TRBJ1-1; perhaps TRBD1 as D (5 bases). The CDR3 nucleotides read TGCAGTGCTAGAGGGCCAGGGTCAGCTTTCTTT. Residues: CSARGPGSAFF.